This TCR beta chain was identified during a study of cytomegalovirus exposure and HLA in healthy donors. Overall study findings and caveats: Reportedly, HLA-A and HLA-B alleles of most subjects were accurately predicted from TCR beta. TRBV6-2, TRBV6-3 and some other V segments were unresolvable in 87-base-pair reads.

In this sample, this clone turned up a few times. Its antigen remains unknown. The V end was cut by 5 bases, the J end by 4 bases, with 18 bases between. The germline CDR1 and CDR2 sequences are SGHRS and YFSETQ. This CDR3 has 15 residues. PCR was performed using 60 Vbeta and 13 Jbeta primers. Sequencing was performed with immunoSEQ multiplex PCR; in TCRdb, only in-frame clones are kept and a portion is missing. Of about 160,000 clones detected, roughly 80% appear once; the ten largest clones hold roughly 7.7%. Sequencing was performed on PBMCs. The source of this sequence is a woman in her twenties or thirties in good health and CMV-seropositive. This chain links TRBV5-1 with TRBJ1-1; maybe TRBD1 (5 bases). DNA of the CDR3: TGCGCCAGCAGTTCGCAATCAGGGATAAGCACTGAAGCTTTCTTT. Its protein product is CASSSQSGISTEAFF.